This T cell receptor beta chain was recorded in a study of technical replicates of blood from a few donors. Assay: immunoSEQ multiplex PCR; the TCRdb copy retains only in-frame clones and omits some. Of about 69,000 clones in the sample, over 80% were seen once. V was clipped by 4 bases and J by 7 bases, with 16 bases between them. CDR3 length: 14 residues. Germline-derived CDR1 and CDR2 are MNHEY and SVGAGI. This chain joins TRBV6-5 and TRBJ1-2; TRBD1 might be the D (5 bases). Sequencing was done on a sample of PBMCs. The receptor was isolated from a human donor in good health. Some clones in this sample may be carry-over from other donors' samples. CDR3 sequence: CASSLGQGIGGYTF. The DNA of the CDR3 is TGTGCCAGCAGTTTGGGGCAGGGAATTGGTGGCTACACCTTC.